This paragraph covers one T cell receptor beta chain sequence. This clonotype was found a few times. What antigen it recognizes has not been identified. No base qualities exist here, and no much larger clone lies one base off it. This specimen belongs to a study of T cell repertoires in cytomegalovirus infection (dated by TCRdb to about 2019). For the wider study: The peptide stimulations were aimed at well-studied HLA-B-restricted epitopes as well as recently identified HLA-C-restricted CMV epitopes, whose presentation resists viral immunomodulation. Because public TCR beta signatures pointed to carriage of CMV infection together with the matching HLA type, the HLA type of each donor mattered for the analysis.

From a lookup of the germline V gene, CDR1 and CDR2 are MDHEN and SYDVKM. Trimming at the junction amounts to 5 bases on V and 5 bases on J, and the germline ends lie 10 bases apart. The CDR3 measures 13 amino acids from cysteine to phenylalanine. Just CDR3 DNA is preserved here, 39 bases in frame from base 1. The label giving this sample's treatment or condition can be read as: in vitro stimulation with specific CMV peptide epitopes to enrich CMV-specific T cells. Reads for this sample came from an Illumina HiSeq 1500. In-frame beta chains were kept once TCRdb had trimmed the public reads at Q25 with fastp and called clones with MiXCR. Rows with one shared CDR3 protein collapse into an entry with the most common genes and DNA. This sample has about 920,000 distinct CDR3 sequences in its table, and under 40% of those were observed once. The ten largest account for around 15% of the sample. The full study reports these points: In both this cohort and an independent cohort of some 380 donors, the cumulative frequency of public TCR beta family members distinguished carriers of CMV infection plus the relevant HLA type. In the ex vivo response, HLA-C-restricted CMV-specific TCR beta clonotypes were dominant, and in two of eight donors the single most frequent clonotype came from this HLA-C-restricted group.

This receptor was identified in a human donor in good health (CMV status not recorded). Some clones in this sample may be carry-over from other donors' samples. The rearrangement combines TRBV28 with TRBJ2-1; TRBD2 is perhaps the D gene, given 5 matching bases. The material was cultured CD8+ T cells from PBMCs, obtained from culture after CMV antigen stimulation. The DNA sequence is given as TGTGCCAGCAGTCCGGGGATCAACAATGAGCAGTTCTTC. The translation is CASSPGINNEQFF.